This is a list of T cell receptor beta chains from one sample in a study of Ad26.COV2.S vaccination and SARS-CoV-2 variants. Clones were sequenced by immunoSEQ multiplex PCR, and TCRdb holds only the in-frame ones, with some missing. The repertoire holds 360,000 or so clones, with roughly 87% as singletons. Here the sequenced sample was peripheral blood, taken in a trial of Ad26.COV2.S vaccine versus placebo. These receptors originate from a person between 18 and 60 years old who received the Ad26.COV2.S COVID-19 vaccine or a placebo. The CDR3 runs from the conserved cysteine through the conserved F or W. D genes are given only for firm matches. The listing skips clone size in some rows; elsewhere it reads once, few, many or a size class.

cdr3_aa: CAWNLDRYEQYF
cdr3_nt: TGTGCCTGGAATCTTGACCGTTACGAGCAGTACTTC
clone_size: .
v_call: TRBV30
d_call: .
j_call: TRBJ2-7
cdr3_length: 12

cdr3_aa: CSASSGRGITGELFF
cdr3_nt: TGCAGTGCTAGTAGCGGTAGGGGGATCACCGGGGAGCTGTTTTTT
clone_size: .
v_call: TRBV20-1
d_call: .
j_call: TRBJ2-2
cdr3_length: 15

cdr3_aa: CASSPRPQHRGGNEQFF
cdr3_nt: TGTGCCAGCAGCCCCCGGCCGCAGCACAGGGGAGGAAATGAGCAGTTCTTC
clone_size: .
v_call: TRBV4-2
d_call: .
j_call: TRBJ2-1
cdr3_length: 17

cdr3_aa: CASSLGAGTGYSYEQYF
cdr3_nt: TGTGCCAGCAGCTTGGGCGCTGGGACAGGCTATTCCTACGAGCAGTACTTC
clone_size: .
v_call: TRBV5-4
d_call: TRBD1
j_call: TRBJ2-7
cdr3_length: 17

cdr3_aa: CALSGTVYGYTF
cdr3_nt: TGTGCCTTGTCCGGGACGGTCTATGGCTACACCTTC
clone_size: .
v_call: TRBV30
d_call: .
j_call: TRBJ1-2
cdr3_length: 12

cdr3_aa: CASSQESRTYYQPQHF
cdr3_nt: TGTGCCAGCAGCCAAGAGAGTCGGACCTACTATCAGCCCCAGCATTTT
clone_size: .
v_call: TRBV4-2
d_call: .
j_call: TRBJ1-5
cdr3_length: 16

cdr3_aa: CASSIGRTAQPQHF
cdr3_nt: TGTGCCAGTAGTATCGGCAGAACGGCTCAGCCCCAGCATTTT
clone_size: few
v_call: TRBV19
d_call: .
j_call: TRBJ1-5
cdr3_length: 14

cdr3_aa: CASSLAPGNYGYTF
cdr3_nt: TGTGCCAGCAGCTTAGCGCCCGGGAACTATGGCTACACCTTC
clone_size: .
v_call: TRBV7-8
d_call: .
j_call: TRBJ1-2
cdr3_length: 14

cdr3_aa: CASSQDSGSRSGNTIYF
cdr3_nt: TGTGCCAGCAGCCAAGATAGTGGCAGTCGCTCTGGAAACACCATATATTTT
clone_size: .
v_call: TRBV4-2
d_call: .
j_call: TRBJ1-3
cdr3_length: 17

cdr3_aa: CASSLSLGANGILTDTQYF
cdr3_nt: TGTGCCAGCAGTTTAAGTTTAGGAGCTAATGGAATCCTCACAGATACGCAGTATTTT
clone_size: .
v_call: TRBV28
d_call: .
j_call: TRBJ2-3
cdr3_length: 19

cdr3_aa: CASSAGSGNTIYF
cdr3_nt: TGTGCCAGCAGTGCTGGGTCTGGAAACACCATATATTTT
clone_size: .
v_call: TRBV2
d_call: .
j_call: TRBJ1-3
cdr3_length: 13

cdr3_aa: CAISEFQGRREGSNQPQHF
cdr3_nt: TGTGCCATCAGTGAGTTTCAGGGACGAAGGGAAGGTAGCAATCAGCCCCAGCATTTT
clone_size: .
v_call: TRBV10-3
d_call: .
j_call: TRBJ1-5
cdr3_length: 19

cdr3_aa: CASSSGQGAFYEQFF
cdr3_nt: TGTGCCAGCAGTTCCGGACAGGGGGCGTTCTATGAGCAGTTCTTC
clone_size: .
v_call: TRBV27
d_call: TRBD1
j_call: TRBJ2-1
cdr3_length: 15

cdr3_aa: CSVEVAGELFF
cdr3_nt: TGCAGCGTTGAAGTGGCCGGGGAGCTGTTTTTT
clone_size: .
v_call: TRBV29-1
d_call: .
j_call: TRBJ2-2
cdr3_length: 11

cdr3_aa: CASSPSTAYSNQPQHF
cdr3_nt: TGTGCCAGTAGTCCATCGACAGCATATAGCAATCAGCCCCAGCATTTT
clone_size: .
v_call: TRBV19
d_call: .
j_call: TRBJ1-5
cdr3_length: 16

cdr3_aa: CASSQRFGGDSIGNYEQYF
cdr3_nt: TGCGCCAGCAGCCAACGATTTGGCGGGGATTCGATTGGGAACTACGAGCAGTACTTC
clone_size: .
v_call: TRBV4-1
d_call: .
j_call: TRBJ2-7
cdr3_length: 19

cdr3_aa: CATSAASGAVTDTQYF
cdr3_nt: TGTGCCACCAGTGCCGCTAGCGGGGCTGTCACAGATACGCAGTATTTT
clone_size: .
v_call: TRBV24-1
d_call: TRBD2
j_call: TRBJ2-3
cdr3_length: 16

cdr3_aa: CASSLLVGDTQYF
cdr3_nt: TGTGCCAGCAGCTTATTGGTGGGAGATACGCAGTATTTT
clone_size: once
v_call: TRBV7-6
d_call: .
j_call: TRBJ2-3
cdr3_length: 13

cdr3_aa: CASSYSSTEGAFF
cdr3_nt: TGTGCCAGCAGTTATAGCTCTACGGAAGGAGCTTTCTTT
clone_size: .
v_call: TRBV6-5
d_call: .
j_call: TRBJ1-1
cdr3_length: 13

cdr3_aa: CAISEGQGHNQPQHF
cdr3_nt: TGTGCCATCAGTGAGGGTCAGGGGCACAATCAGCCCCAGCATTTT
clone_size: .
v_call: TRBV10-3
d_call: .
j_call: TRBJ1-5
cdr3_length: 15

cdr3_aa: CATHGDKNIQYF
cdr3_nt: TGCGCCACCCATGGGGACAAAAACATTCAGTACTTC
clone_size: .
v_call: TRBV4-1
d_call: .
j_call: TRBJ2-4
cdr3_length: 12

cdr3_aa: CASSLAVISTDTQYF
cdr3_nt: TGCGCCAGCAGCCTGGCGGTGATTAGCACAGATACGCAGTATTTT
clone_size: .
v_call: TRBV4-1
d_call: .
j_call: TRBJ2-3
cdr3_length: 15

cdr3_aa: CASSYVQGASYEQYF
cdr3_nt: TGTGCCAGCAGTTACGTGCAGGGGGCATCCTACGAGCAGTACTTC
clone_size: many
v_call: TRBV6-5
d_call: TRBD1
j_call: TRBJ2-7
cdr3_length: 15

cdr3_aa: CASSIRLAGGTDTQYF
cdr3_nt: TGTGCCAGCAGCATAAGACTAGCGGGGGGCACAGATACGCAGTATTTT
clone_size: .
v_call: TRBV5-4
d_call: TRBD2
j_call: TRBJ2-3
cdr3_length: 16

cdr3_aa: CASEITGYTF
cdr3_nt: TGTGCCTCGGAGATTACGGGCTACACCTTC
clone_size: once
v_call: TRBV30
d_call: .
j_call: TRBJ1-2
cdr3_length: 10

cdr3_aa: CASSRRGLAYNSPLHF
cdr3_nt: TGTGCCAGCAGCCGACGGGGATTGGCCTATAATTCACCCCTCCACTTT
clone_size: .
v_call: TRBV6-2/TRBV6-3
d_call: .
j_call: TRBJ1-6
cdr3_length: 16

cdr3_aa: CATSRGTVSAYEQYF
cdr3_nt: TGTGCCACCAGCAGAGGAACTGTATCAGCTTACGAGCAGTACTTC
clone_size: .
v_call: TRBV15
d_call: .
j_call: TRBJ2-7
cdr3_length: 15

cdr3_aa: CASSTTGGSSNQPQHF
cdr3_nt: TGTGCCAGCAGCACGACAGGGGGATCAAGCAATCAGCCCCAGCATTTT
clone_size: .
v_call: TRBV7-2
d_call: TRBD1
j_call: TRBJ1-5
cdr3_length: 16

cdr3_aa: CATSRDPGLGDTQYF
cdr3_nt: TGTGCCACCAGCAGAGATCCCGGACTAGGAGATACGCAGTATTTT
clone_size: .
v_call: TRBV15
d_call: TRBD2
j_call: TRBJ2-3
cdr3_length: 15

cdr3_aa: CASSQTIGHWTGTGVAGANVLTF
cdr3_nt: TGTGCCAGCAGTCAGACAATTGGTCATTGGACCGGGACAGGGGTTGCTGGGGCCAACGTCCTGACTTTC
clone_size: once
v_call: TRBV27
d_call: TRBD1
j_call: TRBJ2-6
cdr3_length: 23

cdr3_aa: CASSPLAGGRYEQYF
cdr3_nt: TGTGCCAGCAGCCCACTAGCGGGGGGGCGGTACGAGCAGTACTTC
clone_size: .
v_call: TRBV5-6
d_call: TRBD2
j_call: TRBJ2-7
cdr3_length: 15

cdr3_aa: CATSRDFLTDTQYF
cdr3_nt: TGTGCCACCAGCAGAGATTTTCTGACGGATACGCAGTATTTT
clone_size: once
v_call: TRBV15
d_call: .
j_call: TRBJ2-3
cdr3_length: 14

cdr3_aa: CATSQGSNQPQHF
cdr3_nt: TGTGCCACCAGTCAAGGAAGCAATCAGCCCCAGCATTTT
clone_size: .
v_call: TRBV24-1
d_call: .
j_call: TRBJ1-5
cdr3_length: 13

cdr3_aa: CASSAVGDTQYF
cdr3_nt: TGTGCCAGCAGCGCAGTGGGGGATACGCAGTATTTT
clone_size: .
v_call: TRBV9
d_call: .
j_call: TRBJ2-3
cdr3_length: 12

cdr3_aa: CASSQDPAGGTNEQYF
cdr3_nt: TGTGCCAGCAGCCAAGACCCGGCGGGGGGGACCAACGAGCAGTACTTC
clone_size: few
v_call: TRBV4-2
d_call: TRBD2
j_call: TRBJ2-7
cdr3_length: 16

cdr3_aa: CSLTFAGARETQYF
cdr3_nt: TGCAGCCTAACTTTCGCAGGGGCGCGTGAGACCCAGTACTTC
clone_size: .
v_call: TRBV29-1
d_call: .
j_call: TRBJ2-5
cdr3_length: 14

cdr3_aa: CAWSVATGEGYTF
cdr3_nt: TGTGCCTGGAGTGTGGCGACAGGGGAGGGCTACACCTTC
clone_size: .
v_call: TRBV30
d_call: TRBD1
j_call: TRBJ1-2
cdr3_length: 13

cdr3_aa: CASSLASAGGLNTQYF
cdr3_nt: TGTGCCAGCAGCTTAGCTAGTGCGGGGGGGTTGAATACGCAGTATTTT
clone_size: .
v_call: TRBV7-2
d_call: TRBD2
j_call: TRBJ2-3
cdr3_length: 16

cdr3_aa: CSVADRGYTEAFF
cdr3_nt: TGCAGCGTCGCAGACAGGGGGTATACTGAAGCTTTCTTT
clone_size: .
v_call: TRBV29-1
d_call: TRBD1
j_call: TRBJ1-1
cdr3_length: 13

cdr3_aa: CASSIPGRGNEKLFF
cdr3_nt: TGTGCCAGTAGTATACCGGGACGGGGAAATGAAAAACTGTTTTTT
clone_size: .
v_call: TRBV19
d_call: .
j_call: TRBJ1-4
cdr3_length: 15

cdr3_aa: CASSFYRTDTQYF
cdr3_nt: TGTGCCAGCAGTTTCTACCGCACAGATACGCAGTATTTT
clone_size: .
v_call: TRBV27
d_call: .
j_call: TRBJ2-3
cdr3_length: 13

cdr3_aa: CATTGDIYGYTF
cdr3_nt: TGTGCCACCACTGGGGACATTTATGGCTACACCTTC
clone_size: once
v_call: TRBV25-1
d_call: .
j_call: TRBJ1-2
cdr3_length: 12

cdr3_aa: CASTTGLGETQYF
cdr3_nt: TGTGCCAGCACCACTGGATTAGGGGAGACCCAGTACTTC
clone_size: .
v_call: TRBV7-9
d_call: .
j_call: TRBJ2-5
cdr3_length: 13

cdr3_aa: CASSKDTRGRSPLHF
cdr3_nt: TGTGCCAGCAGCAAAGACACCAGGGGGAGGTCACCCCTCCACTTT
clone_size: .
v_call: TRBV7-9
d_call: TRBD1
j_call: TRBJ1-6
cdr3_length: 15

cdr3_aa: CASGFPNEETQYF
cdr3_nt: TGTGCTAGTGGTTTTCCGAATGAGGAGACCCAGTACTTC
clone_size: .
v_call: TRBV12-5
d_call: .
j_call: TRBJ2-5
cdr3_length: 13

cdr3_aa: CASSYSRRGAKNIQYF
cdr3_nt: TGTGCCAGCAGTTACTCGAGGCGGGGTGCCAAAAACATTCAGTACTTC
clone_size: .
v_call: TRBV6-5
d_call: .
j_call: TRBJ2-4
cdr3_length: 16

cdr3_aa: CSVARTGSTDTQYF
cdr3_nt: TGCAGCGTAGCCCGGACGGGGAGCACAGATACGCAGTATTTT
clone_size: .
v_call: TRBV29-1
d_call: .
j_call: TRBJ2-3
cdr3_length: 14